The 32 T cell receptor beta chains in this list originate from one sample, sequenced in a study of blood T cell repertoires in COVID-19. Sequencing used immunoSEQ multiplex PCR; TCRdb keeps in-frame clones, though not all of them. In the table there are some 190,000 clones, 70% to 90% of which are singletons. The specimen was peripheral blood. The receptors come from a man younger than 30 with active or convalescent COVID-19.

With respect to this clone: Additional DNA sequences in this sample encode the identical CDR3. The gene calls are TRBV27 and TRBJ1-1, with 9 bases aligning to TRBD1. This CDR3 has 14 residues. The trim removed 5 bases at V and 3 bases at J, leaving 4 bases unmatched. Germline V gene sequence: CDR1 MNHEY, CDR2 SMNVEV (reference sequence). The DNA of the CDR3 is TGTGCCAGCAGTCCCGGGACAGGGTACACTGAAGCTTTCTTT. Encoded protein: CASSPGTGYTEAFF.

For the CDR3, the DNA is TGTGCCAGCAGCTTTATGGGCCCGGGACAGTGGAACATTCAGTACTTC. Translation: CASSFMGPGQWNIQYF. The rearrangement joins TRBV7-9 to TRBJ2-4, with TRBD1 identical over 7 bases. This CDR3 spans 16 amino acids. Trimming took 3 bases from V and 7 from J; bases not matched to a gene: 12. CDR1 is SEHNR and CDR2 is FQNEAQ in the germline V gene (reference sequence). Variable domain in full (rest from reference TRBV7-9 and TRBJ2-4): DTGVSQNPRHKITKRGQNVTFRCDPISEHNRLYWYRQTLGQGPEFLTYFQNEAQLEKSRLLSDRFSAERPKGSFSTLEIQRTEQGDSAMYLCASSFMGPGQWNIQYFGAGTRLSVL.

The chain has TRBV5-6 and TRBJ2-1; 9 positions match TRBD1. Germline V gene sequence: CDR1 SGHDT, CDR2 YYEEEE. V was clipped by 5 bases and J by 4 bases; unmatched bases: 7. The CDR3 loop spans 15 amino acids. CDR3 in DNA: TGTGCCAGCAGTAGCACCGGGACAGGGTACAATGAGCAGTTCTTC. Translated: CASSSTGTGYNEQFF.

This clone came up once. The rearrangement joins TRBV27 to TRBJ2-7, with 9 bases that match TRBD1. The junction had 1 base not matched to a gene; V was cut back by 4 bases and J by 0 bases. The CDR3 totals 14 residues. From germline, CDR1 is MNHEY and CDR2 SMNVEV (reference sequence). The CDR3 is CASSWGQGSYEQYF. CDR3 nucleotides: TGTGCCAGCAGTTGGGGACAGGGCTCCTACGAGCAGTACTTC.

The chain combines TRBV15 with TRBJ1-5; D is undetermined. CDR3 size: 15 residues. The germline V and J ends were trimmed by 1 base and 2 bases, with 9 bases remaining between them. CDR1 is LNHNV and CDR2 is YYDKDF in the germline V gene (reference sequence). The CDR3 bases are TGTGCCACCAGCAGAGCGGTTCTTGGCAATCAGCCCCAGCATTTT. Its protein is CATSRAVLGNQPQHF.

The chain employs TRBV9 and TRBJ2-7, with D perhaps matching TRBD2 (6 bases). CDR1 and CDR2 from the germline V gene are SGDLS and YYNGEE. This CDR3 is built from 19 residues. V gave up 0 bases and J gave up 1 base, with 23 bases separating them. CDR3 residues: CASSVGRESAGPRSYEQYF. The CDR3, as DNA: TGTGCCAGCAGCGTAGGAAGGGAGTCGGCGGGACCCCGTTCCTACGAGCAGTACTTC.

The chain uses TRBV6-2 or TRBV6-3 and TRBJ2-7; perhaps TRBD1 as D (5 bases). CDR1 MNHEY and CDR2 SVGEGT come from the germline V gene. The V and J ends lost 0 bases and 2 bases respectively, with 11 bases between them. The CDR3 contains 15 residues. CDR3 residues: CASSYSLDTAYEQYF. Written as DNA, the CDR3 is TGTGCCAGCAGTTACTCCTTGGACACCGCCTACGAGCAGTACTTC.

The rearrangement uses TRBV2 and TRBJ2-5; 9 nucleotides agree with TRBD1. V was pared by 6 bases and J by 5 bases, with 10 bases of the junction left unmatched. The CDR3 has 15 amino acids. Germline CDR1 SNHLY, CDR2 FYNNEI. CDR3 region: CASSDGTGFGETQYF. The CDR3, as DNA: TGTGCCAGCAGCGATGGGACAGGGTTCGGGGAGACCCAGTACTTC.

This clone has only a few counts. The chain is built from TRBV19 and TRBJ2-6; tentative D call: TRBD1 (6 bases). The CDR3 runs 17 residues. V gave up 5 bases and J gave up 0 bases, with 14 bases separating them. Germline CDR1 is LNHDA and CDR2 is SQIVND (reference sequence). The CDR3 here is CASSRDRPLSGANVLTF. The CDR3 DNA reads TGTGCCAGTAGTCGAGACAGGCCCCTCTCTGGGGCCAACGTCCTGACTTTC. The entire variable domain, with the rest obtained from reference TRBV19 and TRBJ2-6, is as follows: DGGITQSPKYLFRKEGQNVTLSCEQNLNHDAMYWYRQDPGQGLRLIYYSQIVNDFQKGDIAEGYSVSREKKESFPLTVTSAQKNPTAFYLCASSRDRPLSGANVLTFGAGSRLTVL.

V and J are TRBV29-1 and TRBJ2-1; possibly TRBD2 for D (5 bases). Trimming removed 6 bases from V and 4 bases from J, with 22 bases in between. Germline V gene data show CDR1 as SQVTM and CDR2 as ANQGSEA. The CDR3 is 16 amino acids. Here the CDR3 DNA reads TGCAGCGTCGCCGATTGGGCGTCACCGGGGTACAATGAGCAGTTCTTC. Protein product: CSVADWASPGYNEQFF.

V usage is TRBV5-5 and J usage is TRBJ1-3; D unresolved. CDR3 size: 16 residues. Germline V lookup: CDR1 SGHKS, CDR2 YYEKEE (reference sequence). V was shortened by 0 bases and J by 0 bases, with 10 bases between the two germline ends. The CDR3 nucleotides read TGTGCCAGCAGCTTGGCCGGGTTTTCCTCTGGAAACACCATATATTTT. The encoded protein is CASSLAGFSSGNTIYF.

The chain employs TRBV7-2 and TRBJ1-2; weak D call: TRBD1 (6 bases). The ends were cut back, 5 bases at V and 2 bases at J, with 12 bases in the middle. Germline-derived CDR1 and CDR2 are SGHTA and FQGNSA. CDR3 length: 14 amino acids. CDR3 protein: CASSPRGGNYGYTF. The DNA of the CDR3 is TGTGCCAGCAGCCCCCGAGGGGGAAACTATGGCTACACCTTC. The full variable domain, completed using reference TRBV7-2 and TRBJ1-2, is GAGVSQSPSNKVTEKGKDVELRCDPISGHTALYWYRQSLGQGLEFLIYFQGNSAPDKSGLPSDRFSAERTGGSVSTLTIQRTQQEDSAVYLCASSPRGGNYGYTFGSGTRLTVV.

The rearrangement joins TRBV11-2 to TRBJ2-7; 9 bases match TRBD2. The CDR3 has 17 amino acids. Germline lookup yields CDR1 SGHAT and CDR2 FQNNGV. The junction had 16 bases not matched to a gene; V was cut back by 5 bases and J by 5 bases. The CDR3 sequence: CASSPGGASGIVHEQYF. CDR3 sequence (DNA): TGTGCCAGCAGCCCGGGGGGGGCTAGCGGGATAGTCCACGAGCAGTACTTC. Complete variable domain (other parts from reference TRBV11-2 and TRBJ2-7): EAGVAQSPRYKIIEKRQSVAFWCNPISGHATLYWYQQILGQGPKLLIQFQNNGVVDDSQLPKDRFSAERLKGVDSTLKIQPAKLEDSAVYLCASSPGGASGIVHEQYFGPGTRLTVT.

The chain carries TRBV28 and TRBJ2-7; possibly TRBD2 for D (5 bases). V lost 2 bases to trimming and J lost 2 bases, with 16 bases between them. CDR3 length equals 16 residues. Per germline, CDR1 MDHEN and CDR2 SYDVKM. The CDR3 is CASSLEGPLRPYEQYF. In DNA form, the CDR3 reads TGTGCCAGCAGTTTAGAGGGCCCCCTAAGACCCTACGAGCAGTACTTC.

This rearrangement joins TRBV5-1 to TRBJ1-2; a weak D match, TRBD1 (5 bases). The CDR3 loop spans 15 amino acids. Deletions cut 4 bases from V and 0 bases from J, with 13 bases between. Germline assignment: CDR1 SGHRS and CDR2 YFSETQ. For the CDR3, the DNA is TGCGCCAGCAGCGACCTCGGGGGAGCTAACTATGGCTACACCTTC. Amino acids: CASSDLGGANYGYTF.

This chain links TRBV2 with TRBJ2-3, with 12 bases aligning to TRBD2. Trimming removed 6 bases from V and 4 bases from J; junction bases left unmatched: 5. CDR3 length: 15 residues. Germline CDR1 is SNHLY and CDR2 is FYNNEI. The chain's CDR3 is CASRGLAGLPDTQYF. In DNA form, the CDR3 reads TGTGCCAGCAGGGGACTAGCGGGCCTCCCAGATACGCAGTATTTT.

V and J are TRBV10-3 and TRBJ2-5; maybe TRBD1 (5 bases). The V end was cut by 3 bases, the J end by 1 base, with 18 bases between. Looked up from germline, CDR1 is ENHRY and CDR2 is SYGVKD. The CDR3 has 17 amino acids. CDR3 in DNA: TGTGCCATCAGTGATGTTGTAGGGGCTGGGTCCCAAGAGACCCAGTACTTC. This sequence encodes CAISDVVGAGSQETQYF.

The gene calls are TRBV6-5 and TRBJ1-5; D remains ambiguous. CDR1 and CDR2 (germline): MNHEY, SVGAGI. This CDR3 spans 14 amino acids. The V end was cut by 10 bases, the J end by 0 bases, with 13 bases between. The CDR3 reads CATSFSDSNQPQHF. CDR3 bases: TGTGCCACCTCTTTCAGTGATAGCAATCAGCCCCAGCATTTT.

J is TRBJ2-1 and V is TRBV12-2; TRBD2 is the table's D call and was not checked against the DNA. TRBV12-2 is described as a pseudogene. This CDR3 spans 18 amino acids. The CDR3, as DNA: TGTGCAAGTCGCCTAATCCCCAGGACCCAGCGGGAGTTGTGTGAGCAGTTCTTC. It specifies CASRLIPRTQRELCEQFF.

The gene calls are TRBV3-1 (or the pseudogene TRBV3-2) and TRBJ1-2; D remains ambiguous. The germline CDR1 and CDR2 sequences are LGHDT and YNNKEL (reference sequence). V was trimmed by 7 bases and J by 7 bases, leaving 13 bases between them. The CDR3 spans 12 residues. CDR3 amino acids: CASTLGAAGYTF. The CDR3 nucleotides read TGTGCCAGCACACTCGGAGCGGCTGGCTACACCTTC.

The chain carries TRBV19 and TRBJ1-5; possible D gene TRBD1, 5 bases. The CDR3 runs to 12 residues. Trimming pared 8 bases from V and 4 bases from J, leaving 9 bases between. The V gene's germline CDR1 is LNHDA and CDR2 SQIVND (reference sequence). The CDR3 is CASGQGNQPQHF. DNA for the CDR3: TGTGCCAGTGGGCAGGGAAATCAGCCCCAGCATTTT.

The chain combines TRBV9 with TRBJ2-3; 11 bases align to TRBD2. V lost 4 bases and J lost 4; bases outside the gene matches: 8. The CDR3 covers 16 residues. Germline values: CDR1 SGDLS, CDR2 YYNGEE. CDR3 DNA: TGTGCCAGCAGCCCGACTAGCGGGGCCCCCGCAGATACGCAGTATTTT. Its protein product is CASSPTSGAPADTQYF.

The rearrangement joins TRBV3-1 (or the pseudogene TRBV3-2) to TRBJ2-5; D gene ambiguous. The CDR3 sequence is 13 residues long. The germline gives CDR1 LGHDT, CDR2 YNNKEL (reference sequence). Trimming shortened V by 2 bases and J by 6 bases, and 10 bases separated the two germline ends. CDR3 coding DNA: TGTGCCAGCAGCCAATCTCTAGTGAAGACCCAGTACTTC. It translates to CASSQSLVKTQYF.

The rearrangement uses TRBV9 and TRBJ1-1; D is ambiguous. CDR3 length equals 13 residues. The V end was cut by 0 bases, the J end by 5 bases, with 8 bases between. The V gene's germline CDR1 is SGDLS and CDR2 YYNGEE. For the CDR3, the DNA is TGTGCCAGCAGCGTAGACGGAGGGACTGAAGCTTTCTTT. This gives the protein CASSVDGGTEAFF. Looking up the rest from reference TRBV9 and TRBJ1-1 gives the full variable domain: DSGVTQTPKHLITATGQRVTLRCSPRSGDLSVYWYQQSLDQGLQFLIQYYNGEERAKGNILERFSAQQFPDLHSELNLSSLELGDSALYFCASSVDGGTEAFFGQGTRLTVV.

The J gene is TRBJ1-1, the V gene TRBV19, with TRBD1 matching over 7 bases. CDR3 length: 12 amino acids. V lost 6 bases, J lost 4 bases, and 2 bases stayed unmatched. Germline V gene lookup returns CDR1 LNHDA and CDR2 SQIVND (reference sequence). The CDR3 DNA reads TGTGCCAGTAGGCGACAGGGCACTGAAGCTTTCTTT. It specifies CASRRQGTEAFF.

The chain recombines TRBV5-5 with TRBJ1-5, with a weak D call TRBD1 (5 bases). This CDR3 is 18 amino acids long. From germline, CDR1 is SGHKS and CDR2 YYEKEE (reference sequence). V shed 3 bases and J shed 1 base, with 20 bases lying between them. CDR3 sequence (DNA): TGTGCCAGCAGCTCTACCCGTGGGGCAGGTATAAGCAATCAGCCCCAGCATTTT. Its translation is CASSSTRGAGISNQPQHF.

The V gene is TRBV11-2, the J gene TRBJ2-7, with D possibly TRBD2 on 5 matching bases. Trimming removed 0 bases at V and 2 bases at J, with 11 bases between. The germline gives CDR1 SGHAT, CDR2 FQNNGV. The CDR3 totals 15 residues. CDR3 loop: CASSLEGSPPYEQYF. The CDR3 DNA reads as TGTGCCAGCAGCTTAGAAGGGAGCCCGCCCTACGAGCAGTACTTC. The full variable domain, in which reference TRBV11-2 and TRBJ2-7 provide the parts outside the CDR3, is EAGVAQSPRYKIIEKRQSVAFWCNPISGHATLYWYQQILGQGPKLLIQFQNNGVVDDSQLPKDRFSAERLKGVDSTLKIQPAKLEDSAVYLCASSLEGSPPYEQYFGPGTRLTVT.

V is TRBV5-1 and J is TRBJ1-1; no clear D gene. There are 13 residues in the CDR3. The V end was cut by 0 bases, the J end by 7 bases, with 10 bases between. Germline V lookup: CDR1 SGHRS, CDR2 YFSETQ. CDR3: CASSLVGRSEAFF. In nucleotides, the CDR3 is TGCGCCAGCAGCTTGGTTGGTCGCAGTGAAGCTTTCTTT. The full variable domain, completed using reference TRBV5-1 and TRBJ1-1, is KAGVTQTPRYLIKTRGQQVTLSCSPISGHRSVSWYQQTPGQGLQFLFEYFSETQRNKGNFPGRFSGRQFSNSRSEMNVSTLELGDSALYLCASSLVGRSEAFFGQGTRLTVV.

This chain uses TRBV2 with TRBJ2-7; TRBD2 matches 9 bases. CDR3 length: 15 residues. With 1 base clipped from V and 2 bases from J, the junction kept 3 bases outside the gene matches. The germline V gene has CDR1 SNHLY and CDR2 FYNNEI. CDR3 loop: CASSEEASGTYEQYF. The CDR3 DNA reads as TGTGCCAGCAGTGAAGAGGCTAGCGGGACCTACGAGCAGTACTTC.

This sequence joins TRBV6-5 and TRBJ2-7; TRBD2 agrees at 7 bases. Germline values: CDR1 MNHEY, CDR2 SVGAGI. The CDR3 is made up of 13 amino acids. V dropped 10 bases and J dropped 6; count of bases not matched to a gene: 12. The CDR3 DNA sequence: TGTGCCACCTTTCTTCGACTAGCCTCCGAGCAGTACTTC. It codes for CATFLRLASEQYF.

This clone was counted between two and nine times. The rearrangement joins TRBV28 to TRBJ2-7; 7 bases fit TRBD1. CDR3 length: 12 amino acids. The V gene's germline CDR1 is MDHEN and CDR2 SYDVKM. The trim removed 6 bases at V and 2 bases at J, leaving 1 base unmatched. The CDR3 bases are TGTGCCAGCAGGGACAGGACCTACGAGCAGTACTTC. This sequence encodes CASRDRTYEQYF. The complete variable domain, with remaining parts taken from reference TRBV28 and TRBJ2-7, reads DVKVTQSSRYLVKRTGEKVFLECVQDMDHENMFWYRQDPGLGLRLIYFSYDVKMKEKGDIPEGYSVSREKKERFSLILESASTNQTSMYLCASRDRTYEQYFGPGTRLTVT.

V usage is TRBV18 and J usage is TRBJ2-3, with D possibly TRBD2 on 5 matching bases. The CDR3 contains 13 residues. V was pared by 3 bases and J by 10 bases, with 14 bases between. Germline CDR1 KGHSH, CDR2 LQKENI. The CDR3 here is CASSPPAASAQYF. CDR3 nucleotide sequence: TGTGCCAGCTCACCCCCAGCGGCCTCCGCGCAGTATTTT.